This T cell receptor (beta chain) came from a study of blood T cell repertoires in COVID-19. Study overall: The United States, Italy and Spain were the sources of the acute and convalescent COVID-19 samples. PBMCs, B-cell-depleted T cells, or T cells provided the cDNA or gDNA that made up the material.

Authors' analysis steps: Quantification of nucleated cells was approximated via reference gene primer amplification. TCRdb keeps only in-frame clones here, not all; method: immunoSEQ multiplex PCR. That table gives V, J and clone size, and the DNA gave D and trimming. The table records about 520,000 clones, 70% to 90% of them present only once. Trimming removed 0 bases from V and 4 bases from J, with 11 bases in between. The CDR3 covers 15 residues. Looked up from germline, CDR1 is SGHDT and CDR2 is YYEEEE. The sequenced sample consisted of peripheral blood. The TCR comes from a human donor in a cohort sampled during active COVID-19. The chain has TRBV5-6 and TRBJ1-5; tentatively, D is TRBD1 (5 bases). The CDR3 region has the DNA TGTGCCAGCAGCTTGGGGACACTGATAAATCAGCCCCAGCATTTT. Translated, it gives CASSLGTLINQPQHF.